There are many counts of the clone carrying this T cell receptor (beta chain). Antigen unknown. This entry comes from a study of T-cell reconstitution after alpha-beta-depleted transplantation in children. Study observations and caveats: Surviving recipient cells, namely T cells and thymic progenitors, were the source of high day-60 TCRbeta diversity in some patients.

Losses at the gene ends were 4 bases for V and 4 bases for J; bases not matched to a gene: 10. Germline V gene sequence: CDR1 SGHTA, CDR2 FQGNSA. The CDR3 is 17 amino acids. Library preparation (for TCRbeta) was performed with unique molecular identifiers. Each CDR3 protein gets one entry after TCRdb re-called the PCR reads with MiXCR. The sample yields about 300,000 distinct CDR3 sequences, around a tenth seen once. The J gene is TRBJ2-5, the V gene TRBV7-2, with TRBD1 identical over 12 bases. The sequence was obtained from a boy under three years old with acute myeloid leukemia, due to receive a stem cell transplant. This material consisted of PBMCs, taken before TCRalphabeta/CD19-depleted stem cell transplant. The CDR3 reads CASSSLLGQGARETQYF. CDR3 DNA: TGTGCCAGCAGCTCATTATTGGGACAGGGGGCACGAGAGACCCAGTACTTC.